What follows are 31 T cell receptor beta chains derived from one specimen sequenced in a study of monozygotic twins with inflammatory bowel disease. TCRdb re-called the 5' RACE reads, yielding one record per CDR3 amino acid sequence without DNA. The table lists 350,000 to 500,000 distinct CDR3 sequences. The sample taken for sequencing was blood. These receptor sequences come from a human donor with ulcerative colitis or Crohn's disease, or a healthy co-twin of an affected twin (not recorded which).

The chain is built from TRBV20-1 and TRBJ2-1. The CDR3 contains 13 residues. Germline-derived CDR1 and CDR2 are DFQATT and SNEGSKA (reference sequence). The CDR3 sequence is CSASRDTNNEQFF.

The gene calls are TRBV3-1 and TRBJ2-1; lacking DNA, the TRBD2 call made by TCRdb goes unchecked. Looked up from germline, CDR1 is LGHDT and CDR2 is YNNKEL (reference sequence). The CDR3 is 15 amino acids. The chain's CDR3 is CASSPTSGGAHEQFF.

V is TRBV15 and J is TRBJ1-5. The CDR3 sequence is 14 residues long. CDR1 and CDR2 (germline): LNHNV, YYDKDF (reference sequence). The CDR3 here is CATSTWRDNQPQHF.

The chain couples TRBV29-1 to TRBJ1-3. CDR3 size: 13 residues. CDR1 and CDR2 from the germline V gene are SQVTM and ANQGSEA. CDR3 residues: CSVELRGGNTIYF.

The CDR3 loop is CASSRLWGTDTQYF. The chain uses TRBV5-6 and TRBJ2-3; the TCRdb call, TRBD1, lacks DNA for checking. The CDR3 runs to 14 residues. Looked up from germline, CDR1 is SGHDT and CDR2 is YYEEEE. Full variable domain (outside the CDR3, taken from reference TRBV5-6 and TRBJ2-3): DAGVTQSPTHLIKTRGQQVTLRCSPKSGHDTVSWYQQALGQGPQFIFQYYEEEERQRGNFPDRFSGHQFPNYSSELNVNALLLGDSALYLCASSRLWGTDTQYFGPGTRLTVL.

The chain is built from TRBV15 and TRBJ1-6; absent DNA, TCRdb's TRBD1 call cannot be checked. From germline, CDR1 is LNHNV and CDR2 YYDKDF (reference sequence). The CDR3 length is 13 residues. The CDR3 reads CATSGQGNSPLHF.

The chain combines TRBV7-9 with TRBJ1-6. Germline V gene lookup returns CDR1 SEHNR and CDR2 FQNEAQ (reference sequence). This CDR3 contains 12 residues. CDR3: CASSVMTSPLHF.

This rearrangement joins TRBV28 to TRBJ2-7; TCRdb selects TRBD1, and the lack of DNA leaves this call unchecked. The CDR3 is 12 residues long. Germline CDR1 and CDR2: MDHEN and SYDVKM. The CDR3 sequence is CASRGQGNRQYF.

The chain links TRBV24-1 to TRBJ2-1; TCRdb's assignment of TRBD2 cannot be checked, as there is no DNA. Germline CDR1 reads KGHDR; CDR2 reads SFDVKD. This CDR3 region has 20 residues. This CDR3 is CATSDRKGLAGPSSYNEQFF.

V usage is TRBV5-1 and J usage is TRBJ2-1; TCRdb indicates TRBD2, and absent DNA this call remains unverified. The CDR3 runs 18 residues. Germline CDR1 SGHRS, CDR2 YFSETQ. CDR3: CASSLRIVSGSGGNEQFF.

J is TRBJ2-2 and V is TRBV6-4; TCRdb gives TRBD1 as the D gene, but with no DNA this cannot be confirmed. The CDR3 extends over 20 amino acids. CDR1 is MRHNA, CDR2 SNTAGT, per germline. This chain's CDR3 is CASSDSQSGTVIANTGELFF.

This chain joins TRBV30 and TRBJ1-1. Germline-derived CDR1 and CDR2 are GTSNPN and SVGIG (reference sequence). The length of the CDR3 is 11 residues. Here the CDR3 reads CAWKGNTEAFF.

The rearrangement uses TRBV19 and TRBJ1-2; lacking DNA, the TRBD1 call made by TCRdb goes unchecked. The CDR3 covers 14 residues. Germline CDR1 and CDR2: LNHDA and SQIVND (reference sequence). The CDR3 region is CASARGANNYGYTF.

This chain joins TRBV29-1 and TRBJ1-5; no DNA is available, so the TRBD1 call from TCRdb remains unchecked. Per germline, CDR1 SQVTM and CDR2 ANQGSEA. The CDR3 consists of 12 residues. CDR3 amino acids: CSVQGANQPQHF.

V usage is TRBV14 and J usage is TRBJ2-1; TCRdb's D call of TRBD2 is untestable without DNA. Per the germline V gene, CDR1 is SGHDN and CDR2 is FVKESK. This CDR3 spans 16 amino acids. CDR3 in amino acids: CASSQILAGDNNEQFF. The whole variable domain, filled in from reference TRBV14 and TRBJ2-1, reads EAGVTQFPSHSVIEKGQTVTLRCDPISGHDNLYWYRRVMGKEIKFLLHFVKESKQDESGMPNNRFLAERTGGTYSTLKVQPAELEDSGVYFCASSQILAGDNNEQFFGPGTRLTVL.

This chain connects TRBV6-5 to TRBJ2-2; TCRdb designates TRBD1, a call that cannot be tested without DNA. CDR1 is MNHEY and CDR2 is SVGAGI in the germline V gene. There are 13 residues in the CDR3. This CDR3 is CASTHPGTGELFF.

CDR3 sequence: CASTSVNTQYF. This sequence joins TRBV12-3 or TRBV12-4 and TRBJ2-3. The CDR3 spans 11 residues.

This chain links TRBV20-1 with TRBJ2-6; checking the TCRdb D call of TRBD2 is not possible without DNA. In germline, CDR1 is DFQATT, CDR2 SNEGSKA (reference sequence). The CDR3 has 17 residues. CDR3 in amino acids: CSAYLAGGYVGANVLTF.

The chain recombines TRBV7-2 with TRBJ1-1; TCRdb outputs TRBD1, but without DNA this stays unchecked. Germline V gene data show CDR1 as SGHTA and CDR2 as FQGNSA. The CDR3 spans 13 residues. CDR3 amino acids: CASSARRNTEAFF.

The chain combines TRBV10-3 with TRBJ2-3. The CDR3 has 16 residues. The V gene's germline CDR1 is ENHRY and CDR2 SYGVKD. The CDR3 spells CAISESQMVSTDTQYF.

The chain has TRBV30 and TRBJ1-1; TCRdb proposes TRBD1, but this gene call is untestable without DNA. Germline V lookup: CDR1 GTSNPN, CDR2 SVGIG (reference sequence). This CDR3 has 13 amino acids. The CDR3 spells CAWSPGHIISTFF.

This chain joins TRBV6-2 or TRBV6-3 and TRBJ2-5; without DNA, the TCRdb call of TRBD2 cannot be checked. The length of the CDR3 is 15 residues. Germline values: CDR1 MNHEY, CDR2 SVGEGT. The CDR3 sequence is CASSFGTSGRETQYF.

This chain joins TRBV15 and TRBJ2-7; the D gene TCRdb calls, TRBD1, cannot be checked with no DNA. This CDR3 comprises 15 residues. The germline V gene has CDR1 LNHNV and CDR2 YYDKDF (reference sequence). CDR3 in amino acids: CATSRGKTGGYEQYF.

The chain is built from TRBV12-3 or TRBV12-4 and TRBJ2-1. The CDR3 length is 14 residues. This CDR3 reads CASSLAWGGNEQFF.

The chain recombines TRBV20-1 with TRBJ2-1; TCRdb picks TRBD2, but there is no DNA to check that call. CDR1 and CDR2 from the germline V gene are DFQATT and SNEGSKA (reference sequence). The CDR3 is 11 residues long. The CDR3 reads CSARRGNEQFF.

The rearrangement joins TRBV27 to TRBJ1-2. The CDR3 length is 15 residues. The V gene's germline CDR1 is MNHEY and CDR2 SMNVEV (reference sequence). The CDR3 protein is CASLPTTLSSYGYTF.

The J gene is TRBJ2-2, the V gene TRBV18. Germline CDR1 is KGHSH and CDR2 is LQKENI. The CDR3 has 16 amino acids. The CDR3 reads CASSPNHPRTTGELFF.

The genes are TRBV29-1 and TRBJ1-1. The CDR3 runs 15 residues. The germline V gene has CDR1 SQVTM and CDR2 ANQGSEA. This CDR3 reads CSVDEGGAGGTEAFF.

The V call is TRBV6-6, the J call TRBJ2-1; TCRdb designates TRBD1, a call that cannot be tested without DNA. The germline V gene has CDR1 MNHNY and CDR2 SVGAGI (reference sequence). This CDR3 contains 14 residues. The CDR3 sequence is CASIGRDRANEQFF.

The chain employs TRBV2 and TRBJ2-1; the D call of TRBD2 rests on TCRdb alone, since no DNA is present to check it. The CDR3 has 16 residues. Germline CDR1 is SNHLY and CDR2 is FYNNEI. CDR3 region: CASSDRLAGLYNEQFF.

The chain has TRBV7-2 and TRBJ2-7; absent DNA, TCRdb's TRBD1 call cannot be checked. The CDR3 runs 13 residues. Germline V gene sequence: CDR1 SGHTA, CDR2 FQGNSA. The CDR3 sequence: CASSTQTGVKQYF.